Detailed here is one TCR beta chain. These data are taken from a study of T cell responses to AZD1222 COVID-19 vaccine. Some clones are missing from TCRdb's copy, which holds only in-frame ones; the method was immunoSEQ multiplex PCR. The sample includes approximately 180,000 clones, around 89% of them seen just once. V lost 2 bases to trimming and J lost 2 bases, with 10 bases between them. CDR1 and CDR2 (germline): MNHEY, SVGAGI. The CDR3 is 15 residues long. The rearrangement uses TRBV6-5 and TRBJ2-1; either TRBD1 or TRBD2 may fit D (5 bases each). The sequencing used peripheral blood, collected 28 days after the second dose of the MenACWY control vaccine. This sequence originates from an adult who received the MenACWY meningococcal vaccine as a control. CDR3 bases: TGTGCCAGCAGTTACGAACGGGGCGCCTACAATGAGCAGTTCTTC. Its protein is CASSYERGAYNEQFF.